This T cell receptor beta chain was sequenced during a study of blood T cell repertoires in COVID-19. Across the whole study: Samples representing acute and convalescent COVID-19 were sourced from the United States, Italy and Spain. From T cells, B-cell-depleted T cells, or PBMCs came the material, which was cDNA or gDNA.

Study members were between about 18 and 100 years old and lived in approximately 25 US regions. Clinical history reported by participants formed the basis on which cohorts were assigned. J was trimmed by 2 bases and V by 5 bases; bases with no gene match: 11. The CDR3 extends over 17 amino acids. The germline CDR1 and CDR2 sequences are SGHTA and FQGNSA. TCRdb's table, derived via immunoSEQ multiplex PCR, lists solely in-frame clones and lacks some. The repertoire includes fewer than 250,000 clones, roughly 86% of them detected once, and over 2% sits in the top ten. The specimen sequenced was PBMCs or T cells enriched from blood (not recorded which). The genes are TRBV7-2 and TRBJ2-5; 10 bases fit TRBD2. The TCR sequence derives from a woman between 50 and 59 years old who had recovered from COVID-19. In DNA, the CDR3 is TGTGCCAGCAGCCCACCGTCCCTAGCGGGAGTACAAGAGACCCAGTACTTC. As protein: CASSPPSLAGVQETQYF.